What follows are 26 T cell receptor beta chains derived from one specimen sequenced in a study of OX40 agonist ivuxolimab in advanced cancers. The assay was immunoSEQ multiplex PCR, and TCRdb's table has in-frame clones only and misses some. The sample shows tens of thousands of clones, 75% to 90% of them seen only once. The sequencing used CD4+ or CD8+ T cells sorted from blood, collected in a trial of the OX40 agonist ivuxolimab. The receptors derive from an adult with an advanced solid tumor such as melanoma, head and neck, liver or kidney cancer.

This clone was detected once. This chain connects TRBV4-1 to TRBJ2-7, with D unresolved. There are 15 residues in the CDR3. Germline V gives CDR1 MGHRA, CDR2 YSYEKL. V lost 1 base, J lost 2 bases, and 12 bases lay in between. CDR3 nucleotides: TGCGCCAGCAGCCAAGCTGAAGCAGGAACCTACGAGCAGTACTTC. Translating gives CASSQAEAGTYEQYF.

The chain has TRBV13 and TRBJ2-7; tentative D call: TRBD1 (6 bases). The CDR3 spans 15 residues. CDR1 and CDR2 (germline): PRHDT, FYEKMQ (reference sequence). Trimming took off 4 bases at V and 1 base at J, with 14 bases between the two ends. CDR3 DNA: TGTGCCAGCAGCTGGGGGCAGGCTACATCCTACGAGCAGTACTTC. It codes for CASSWGQATSYEQYF.

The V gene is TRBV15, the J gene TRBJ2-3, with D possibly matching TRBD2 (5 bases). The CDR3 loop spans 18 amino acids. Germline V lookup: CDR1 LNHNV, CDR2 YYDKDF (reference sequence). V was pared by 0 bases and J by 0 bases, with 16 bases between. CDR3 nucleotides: TGTGCCACCAGCAGAGATATTGGGGATCCGGGGAGCACAGATACGCAGTATTTT. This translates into CATSRDIGDPGSTDTQYF.

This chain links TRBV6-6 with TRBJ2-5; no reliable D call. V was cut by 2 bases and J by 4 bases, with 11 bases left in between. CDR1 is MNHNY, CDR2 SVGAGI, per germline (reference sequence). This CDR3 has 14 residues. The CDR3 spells CASSYGWARETQYF. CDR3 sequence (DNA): TGTGCCAGCAGTTACGGCTGGGCGAGAGAGACCCAGTACTTC.

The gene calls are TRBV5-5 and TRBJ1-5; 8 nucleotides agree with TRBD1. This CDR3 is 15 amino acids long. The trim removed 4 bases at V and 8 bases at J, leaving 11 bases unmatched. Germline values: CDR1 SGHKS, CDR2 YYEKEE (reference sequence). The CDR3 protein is CASSTGTGTGEPQHF. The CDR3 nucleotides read TGTGCCAGCAGCACCGGGACAGGCACCGGGGAGCCCCAGCATTTT.

The CDR3 coding sequence is TGCGCCAGCAGTCTTTCACGACAGGGCGTATTGAATGAGCAGTTCTTC. Protein product: CASSLSRQGVLNEQFF. The J gene is TRBJ2-1, the V gene TRBV23-1; 7 nucleotides align to TRBD1. TRBV23-1 is noted as an ORF with a role that remains uncertain. Trimming took 4 bases from V and 7 from J; bases not matched to a gene: 13. The length of the CDR3 is 16 residues.

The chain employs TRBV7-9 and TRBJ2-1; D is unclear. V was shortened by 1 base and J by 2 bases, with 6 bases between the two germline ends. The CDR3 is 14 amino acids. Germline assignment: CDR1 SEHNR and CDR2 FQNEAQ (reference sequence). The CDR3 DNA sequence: TGTGCCAGCAGCTTAGGCGATACCTACAATGAGCAGTTCTTC. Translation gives CASSLGDTYNEQFF.

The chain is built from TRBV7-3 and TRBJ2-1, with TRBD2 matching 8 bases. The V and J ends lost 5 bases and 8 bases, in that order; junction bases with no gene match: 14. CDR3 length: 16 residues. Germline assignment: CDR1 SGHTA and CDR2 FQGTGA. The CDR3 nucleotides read TGTGCCAGCAGCCTGTCAGGACTAGCTGGATTCGATGAGCAGTTCTTC. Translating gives CASSLSGLAGFDEQFF.

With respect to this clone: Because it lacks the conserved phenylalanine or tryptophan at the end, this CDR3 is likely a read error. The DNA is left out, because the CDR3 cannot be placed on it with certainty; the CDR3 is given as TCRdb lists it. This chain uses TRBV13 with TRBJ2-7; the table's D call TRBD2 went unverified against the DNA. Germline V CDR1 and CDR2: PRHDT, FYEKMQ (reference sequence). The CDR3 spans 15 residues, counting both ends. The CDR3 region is CASSLGTTGSGLAGL.

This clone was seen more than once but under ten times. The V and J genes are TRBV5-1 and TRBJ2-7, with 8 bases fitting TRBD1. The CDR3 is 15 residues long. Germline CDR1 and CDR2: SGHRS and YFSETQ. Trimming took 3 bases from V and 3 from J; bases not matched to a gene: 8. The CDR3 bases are TGCGCCAGCAGCTCTCTTCAGGGGGCCCACTACGAGCAGTACTTC. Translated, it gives CASSSLQGAHYEQYF.

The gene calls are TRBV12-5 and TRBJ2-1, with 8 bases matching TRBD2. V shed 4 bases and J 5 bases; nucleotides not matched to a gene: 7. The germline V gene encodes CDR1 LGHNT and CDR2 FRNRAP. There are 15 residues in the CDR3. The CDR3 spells CASGWGTSGNNEQFF. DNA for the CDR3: TGTGCTAGTGGTTGGGGGACTAGTGGCAACAATGAGCAGTTCTTC.

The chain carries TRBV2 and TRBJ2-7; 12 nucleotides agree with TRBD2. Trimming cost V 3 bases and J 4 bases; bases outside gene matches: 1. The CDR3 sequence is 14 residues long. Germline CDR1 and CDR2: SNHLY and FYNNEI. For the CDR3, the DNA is TGTGCCAGCAGTGATGGACTAGCGGGGTACGAGCAGTACTTC. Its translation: CASSDGLAGYEQYF.

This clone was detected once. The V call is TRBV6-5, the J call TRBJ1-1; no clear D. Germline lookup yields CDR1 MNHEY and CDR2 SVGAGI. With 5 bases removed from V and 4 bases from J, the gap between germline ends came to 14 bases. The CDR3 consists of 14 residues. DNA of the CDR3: TGTGCCAGCAGTCCCCACAAGGACGTCACTGAAGCTTTCTTT. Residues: CASSPHKDVTEAFF.

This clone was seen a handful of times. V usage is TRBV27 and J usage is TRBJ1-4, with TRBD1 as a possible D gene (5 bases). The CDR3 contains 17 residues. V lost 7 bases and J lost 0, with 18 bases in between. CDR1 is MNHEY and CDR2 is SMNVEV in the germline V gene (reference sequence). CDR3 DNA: TGTGCCAGCATTTCCCCGGGGGGGTTGGCAACTAATGAAAAACTGTTTTTT. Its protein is CASISPGGLATNEKLFF.

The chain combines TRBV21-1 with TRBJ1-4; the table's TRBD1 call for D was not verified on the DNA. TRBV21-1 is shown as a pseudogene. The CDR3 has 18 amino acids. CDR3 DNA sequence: TGTGCCAGCAAGGGCCCGCGCAGGGTCGAGACGTTAAATGAAAAACTGTTTTTT. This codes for CASKGPRRVETLNEKLFF.

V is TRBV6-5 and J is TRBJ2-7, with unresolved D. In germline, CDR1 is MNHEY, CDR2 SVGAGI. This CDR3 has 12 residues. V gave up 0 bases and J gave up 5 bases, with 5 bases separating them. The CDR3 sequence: CASSYSNHEQYF. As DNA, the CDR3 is TGTGCCAGCAGTTACTCGAATCACGAGCAGTACTTC.

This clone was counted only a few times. In DNA, the CDR3 is TGTGCCAGCAGTTTCGACGGTGGCTACACCTTC. This sequence encodes CASSFDGGYTF. The chain joins TRBV28 to TRBJ1-2; unclear D gene. This CDR3 region has 11 residues. With 3 bases removed from V and 7 bases from J, the gap between germline ends came to 6 bases. CDR1 MDHEN and CDR2 SYDVKM come from the germline V gene.

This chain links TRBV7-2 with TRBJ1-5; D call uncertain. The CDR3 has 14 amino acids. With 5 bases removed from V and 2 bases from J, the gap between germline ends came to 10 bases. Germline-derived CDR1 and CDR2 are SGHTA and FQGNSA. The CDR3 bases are TGTGCCAGCAGCCTTCTCGGGGGCAATCAGCCCCAGCATTTT. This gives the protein CASSLLGGNQPQHF.

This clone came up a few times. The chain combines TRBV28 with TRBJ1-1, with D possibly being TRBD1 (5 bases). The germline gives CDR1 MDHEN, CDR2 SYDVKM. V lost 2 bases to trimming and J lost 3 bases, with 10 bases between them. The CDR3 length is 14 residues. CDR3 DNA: TGTGCCAGCAGTTTAGGGGGTTTGCACACTGAAGCTTTCTTT. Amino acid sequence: CASSLGGLHTEAFF. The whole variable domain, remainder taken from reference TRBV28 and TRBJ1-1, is DVKVTQSSRYLVKRTGEKVFLECVQDMDHENMFWYRQDPGLGLRLIYFSYDVKMKEKGDIPEGYSVSREKKERFSLILESASTNQTSMYLCASSLGGLHTEAFFGQGTRLTVV.

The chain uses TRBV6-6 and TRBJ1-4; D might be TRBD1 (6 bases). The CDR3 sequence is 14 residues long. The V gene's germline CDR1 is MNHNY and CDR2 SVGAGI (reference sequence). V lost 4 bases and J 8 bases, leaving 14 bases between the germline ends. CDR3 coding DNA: TGTGCCAGCAGTTCCGCAGGGGTATGGGAAAAACTGTTTTTT. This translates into CASSSAGVWEKLFF.

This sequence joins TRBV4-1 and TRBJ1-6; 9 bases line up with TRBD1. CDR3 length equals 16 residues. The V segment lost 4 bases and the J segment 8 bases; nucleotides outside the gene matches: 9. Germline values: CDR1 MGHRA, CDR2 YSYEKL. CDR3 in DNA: TGCGCCAGCAGCCCAGGACAGGGGCCAGGGGATTCACCCCTCCACTTT. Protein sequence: CASSPGQGPGDSPLHF.

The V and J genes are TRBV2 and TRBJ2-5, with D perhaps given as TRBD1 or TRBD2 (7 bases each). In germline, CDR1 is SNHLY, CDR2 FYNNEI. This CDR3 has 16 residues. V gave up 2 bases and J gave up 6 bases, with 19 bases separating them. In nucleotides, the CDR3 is TGTGCCAGCAGTGAAAGCGGGGAAGGGGGCTTAAAGACCCAGTACTTC. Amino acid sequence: CASSESGEGGLKTQYF.

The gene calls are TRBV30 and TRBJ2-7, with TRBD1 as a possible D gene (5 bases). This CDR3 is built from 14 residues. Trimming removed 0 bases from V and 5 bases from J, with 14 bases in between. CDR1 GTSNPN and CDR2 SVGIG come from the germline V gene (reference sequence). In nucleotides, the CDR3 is TGTGCCTGGAGTGTATCGGCAGGGCTGCACGAGCAGTACTTC. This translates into CAWSVSAGLHEQYF.

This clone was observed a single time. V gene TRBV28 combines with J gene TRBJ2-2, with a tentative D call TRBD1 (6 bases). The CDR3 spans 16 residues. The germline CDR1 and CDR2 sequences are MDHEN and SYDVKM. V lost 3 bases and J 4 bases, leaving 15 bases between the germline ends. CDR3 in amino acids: CASSFGRGKGTGELFF. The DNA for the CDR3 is TGTGCCAGCAGTTTCGGAAGGGGGAAGGGCACCGGGGAGCTGTTTTTT.

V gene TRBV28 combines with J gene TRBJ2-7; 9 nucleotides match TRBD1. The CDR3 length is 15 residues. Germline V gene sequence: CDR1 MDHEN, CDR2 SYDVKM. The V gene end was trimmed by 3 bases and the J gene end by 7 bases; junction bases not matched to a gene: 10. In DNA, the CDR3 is TGTGCCAGCAGTTTCCGGGGGGACAGGGCTTGGGAGCAGTACTTC. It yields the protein CASSFRGDRAWEQYF.

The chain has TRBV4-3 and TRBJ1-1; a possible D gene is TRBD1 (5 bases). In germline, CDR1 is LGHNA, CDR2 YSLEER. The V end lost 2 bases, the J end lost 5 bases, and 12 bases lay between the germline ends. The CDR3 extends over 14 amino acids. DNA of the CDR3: TGCGCCAGCAGCCAACAGGGTGGGTGGACTGAAGCTTTCTTT. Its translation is CASSQQGGWTEAFF.